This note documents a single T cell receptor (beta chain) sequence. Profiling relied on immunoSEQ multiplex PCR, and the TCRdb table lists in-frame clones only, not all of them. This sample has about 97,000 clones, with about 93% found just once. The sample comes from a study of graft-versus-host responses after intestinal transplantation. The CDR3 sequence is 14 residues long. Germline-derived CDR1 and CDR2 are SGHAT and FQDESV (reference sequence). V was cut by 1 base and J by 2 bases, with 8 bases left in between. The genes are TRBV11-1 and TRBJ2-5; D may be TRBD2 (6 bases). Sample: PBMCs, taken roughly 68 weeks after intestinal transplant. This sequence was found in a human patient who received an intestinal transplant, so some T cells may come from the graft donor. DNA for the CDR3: TGTGCCAGCAGCTTAGGGGACTGGCAAGAGACCCAGTACTTC. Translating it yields CASSLGDWQETQYF.